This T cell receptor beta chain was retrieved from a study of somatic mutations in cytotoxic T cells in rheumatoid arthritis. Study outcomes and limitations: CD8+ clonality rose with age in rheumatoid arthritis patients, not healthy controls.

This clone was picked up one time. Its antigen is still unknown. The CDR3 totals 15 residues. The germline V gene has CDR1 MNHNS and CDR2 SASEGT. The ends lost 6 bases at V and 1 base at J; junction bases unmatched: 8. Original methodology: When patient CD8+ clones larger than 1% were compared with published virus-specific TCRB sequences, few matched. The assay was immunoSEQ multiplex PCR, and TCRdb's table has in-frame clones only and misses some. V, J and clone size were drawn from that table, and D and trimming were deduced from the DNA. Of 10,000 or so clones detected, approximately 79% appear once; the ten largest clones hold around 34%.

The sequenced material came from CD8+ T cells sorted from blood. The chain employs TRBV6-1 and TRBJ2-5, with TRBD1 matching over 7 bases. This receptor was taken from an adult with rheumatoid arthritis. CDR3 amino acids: CASRPTGIPQETQYF. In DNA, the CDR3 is TGTGCCAGCAGACCGACAGGGATCCCCCAAGAGACCCAGTACTTC.